This passage covers 9 T cell receptor beta chains from one sample sequenced in a study of early T cells in non-severe SARS-CoV-2 infection. Each CDR3 protein gets one entry after TCRdb re-called the 5' RACE reads with MiXCR. Here the sample spans more than 35,000 distinct CDR3 sequences, about 6.2% being singletons. Sequences were obtained from whole blood. These TCRs come from an adult who was a healthcare worker with PCR-confirmed SARS-CoV-2 infection or an uninfected control (not recorded which).

This clonotype occurred many times. The chain has TRBV4-1 and TRBJ2-2, with 9 bases lining up with TRBD2. Germline values: CDR1 MGHRA, CDR2 YSYEKL. The length of the CDR3 is 17 residues. V shed 0 bases, J shed 10 bases, and the junction held 12 bases outside the gene matches. CDR3 coding DNA: TGCGCCAGCAGCCAAGAAGGACCTAGCGGGAAGAAAACGGAGCTGTTTTTT. Protein sequence: CASSQEGPSGKKTELFF.

The rearrangement joins TRBV7-2 to TRBJ2-3; TRBD2 agrees at 10 bases. Germline assignment: CDR1 SGHTA and CDR2 FQGNSA. Trimming removed 3 bases from V and 2 bases from J; junction bases left unmatched: 2. The CDR3 sequence is 15 residues long. CDR3 amino acids: CASSLTSGYTDTQYF. The CDR3 DNA sequence: TGTGCCAGCAGCTTGACTAGCGGGTACACAGATACGCAGTATTTT.

This clonotype came up many times. The rearrangement joins TRBV28 to TRBJ1-2, with TRBD1 as a possible D gene (5 bases). CDR1 is MDHEN, CDR2 SYDVKM, per germline. The ends were cut back, 4 bases at V and 8 bases at J, with 20 bases in the middle. The CDR3 loop spans 15 amino acids. DNA of the CDR3: TGTGCCAGCAGTTCCACCGTCGGGGCAAAGGGCGGCTACACCTTC. As protein: CASSSTVGAKGGYTF.

The chain uses TRBV27 and TRBJ1-4; maybe TRBD1 (5 bases). CDR3 length: 14 amino acids. Trimming removed 4 bases at V and 0 bases at J, with 6 bases between. Germline CDR1 and CDR2: MNHEY and SMNVEV (reference sequence). The CDR3 reads CASSYRPTNEKLFF. The CDR3 region has the DNA TGTGCCAGCAGTTACAGGCCAACTAATGAAAAACTGTTTTTT. The full variable domain, its missing parts supplied by reference TRBV27 and TRBJ1-4, is EAQVTQNPRYLITVTGKKLTVTCSQNMNHEYMSWYRQDPGLGLRQIYYSMNVEVTDKGDVPEGYKVSRKEKRNFPLILESPSPNQTSLYFCASSYRPTNEKLFFGSGTQLSVL.

This clonotype was picked up a small number of times. The gene calls are TRBV28 and TRBJ2-5; D unclear. The CDR3 contains 11 residues. Germline loops: CDR1 MDHEN, CDR2 SYDVKM. The ends were cut back, 8 bases at V and 2 bases at J, with 6 bases in the middle. CDR3 residues: CASLQQETQYF. The CDR3 nucleotides are TGTGCCAGCCTACAGCAAGAGACCCAGTACTTC.

The rearrangement links TRBV19 to TRBJ2-1; tentative D call: TRBD2 (6 bases). The V gene lost 5 bases and the J gene lost 7 bases, with 15 bases spanning the gap. CDR1 and CDR2 from the germline V gene are LNHDA and SQIVND (reference sequence). The length of the CDR3 is 14 residues. CDR3 residues: CASSFGGPRNEQFF. DNA of the CDR3: TGTGCCAGTAGTTTCGGAGGGCCAAGGAATGAGCAGTTCTTC. The whole variable domain, remainder taken from reference TRBV19 and TRBJ2-1, is DGGITQSPKYLFRKEGQNVTLSCEQNLNHDAMYWYRQDPGQGLRLIYYSQIVNDFQKGDIAEGYSVSREKKESFPLTVTSAQKNPTAFYLCASSFGGPRNEQFFGPGTRLTVL.

J is TRBJ2-7 and V is TRBV20-1; D perhaps matches TRBD1 (7 bases). CDR3 length equals 13 residues. Between the trimmed V and J ends, which lost 5 bases and 4 bases, there was a span of 15 bases. CDR1 and CDR2 from the germline V gene are DFQATT and SNEGSKA (reference sequence). The CDR3, as DNA: TGCAGTGCTCGACAGGGAGGAGCGTACGAGCAGTACTTC. As protein: CSARQGGAYEQYF.

The CDR3 nucleotides read TGTGCCAGCAGCCCCTGGGAGGCCTACACTGAAGCTTTCTTT. Protein product: CASSPWEAYTEAFF. The chain employs TRBV3-1 and TRBJ1-1; D uncertain. The ends were cut back, 4 bases at V and 3 bases at J, with 12 bases in the middle. The germline CDR1 and CDR2 sequences are LGHDT and YNNKEL (reference sequence). This CDR3 has 14 amino acids.

This clonotype was counted many times. The chain couples TRBV28 to TRBJ1-2; TRBD1 agrees at 8 bases. Germline V gene lookup returns CDR1 MDHEN and CDR2 SYDVKM. V lost 7 bases and J lost 6; bases outside the gene matches: 4. This CDR3 comprises 12 residues. The CDR3 coding sequence is TGTGCCAGCAACCGGGACAGGAATGGCTACACCTTC. Amino acids: CASNRDRNGYTF.